The next 14 T cell receptor beta chains were all read from a single sample in a study of follicular helper T cells after annual influenza vaccination. The time point is: 2014-2015 season, pre-vaccination. Measured with immunoSEQ multiplex PCR; TCRdb has only the in-frame clones, and not every one. The data contain 13,000 to 15,000 clones, almost 85% of them seen just once; the ten biggest clones take up 0.27%. This specimen consisted of CXCR5- memory CD4+ T cells sorted from blood, obtained on the day of influenza vaccination. All receptors derive from an adult who received the influenza vaccine.

This clone appeared once. The chain combines TRBV5-4 with TRBJ2-3; a weak D match, TRBD1 (6 bases). Trimming cost V 2 bases and J 6 bases, with 10 bases left between them. The CDR3 length is 13 residues. Germline V gene sequence: CDR1 SGHNT, CDR2 YYREEE (reference sequence). The CDR3 protein is CASSLQGPDTQYF. The CDR3 DNA follows: TGTGCCAGCAGCTTACAGGGTCCCGATACGCAGTATTTT.

The chain couples TRBV7-2 to TRBJ2-7; weak D call: TRBD2 (6 bases). Deletions cut 5 bases from V and 6 bases from J, with 14 bases between. Germline V gene sequence: CDR1 SGHTA, CDR2 FQGNSA. The CDR3 totals 13 residues. The CDR3, as DNA: TGTGCCAGCAGCCAATCCCGGGAGTCCGAGCAGTACTTC. This sequence encodes CASSQSRESEQYF.

V and J are TRBV11-2 and TRBJ1-3; D possibly corresponds to TRBD1 (5 bases). Trimming left V 4 bases short and J 0 bases short, with 10 bases between. This CDR3 region has 15 residues. Germline CDR1 is SGHAT and CDR2 is FQNNGV. The CDR3 DNA reads TGTGCCAGCAGCTCCAGGGTTAGCTCTGGAAACACCATATATTTT. Protein sequence: CASSSRVSSGNTIYF.

This clone came up a few times. The chain carries TRBV27 and TRBJ2-7; D is possibly TRBD2 (5 bases). Germline CDR1 and CDR2: MNHEY and SMNVEV (reference sequence). This CDR3 is built from 15 residues. V gave up 6 bases and J gave up 4 bases, with 19 bases separating them. The CDR3 loop reads CASSLDGRTGYEQYF. CDR3 nucleotides: TGTGCCAGCAGCCTAGACGGCAGGACGGGGTACGAGCAGTACTTC.

The chain employs TRBV29-1 and TRBJ1-2, with D perhaps matching TRBD1 (5 bases). Trimming left V 6 bases short and J 3 bases short, with 20 bases between. The CDR3 extends over 15 amino acids. The germline V gene has CDR1 SQVTM and CDR2 ANQGSEA. For the CDR3, the DNA is TGCAGCGTGCGGGGCAGGGACTACTTAGACTATGGCTACACCTTC. Encoded protein: CSVRGRDYLDYGYTF.

The table lists this clone with a count of one. The V call is TRBV7-8, the J call TRBJ2-1; TRBD2 agrees at 9 bases. Looked up from germline, CDR1 is SGHVS and CDR2 is FQNEAQ. CDR3 length equals 16 residues. Trimming removed 5 bases from V and 6 bases from J; junction bases left unmatched: 11. CDR3 DNA: TGTGCCAGCAGCCCCCAAGGGGGACTAGCCGGCAATGAGCAGTTCTTC. This gives the protein CASSPQGGLAGNEQFF.

This chain connects TRBV18 to TRBJ2-5, with TRBD1 matching 7 bases. Germline assignment: CDR1 KGHSH and CDR2 LQKENI. The CDR3 covers 13 residues. Trimming removed 3 bases from V and 4 bases from J; junction bases left unmatched: 2. The CDR3 loop reads CASSPPGGETQYF. CDR3 in DNA: TGTGCCAGCTCACCCCCAGGGGGAGAGACCCAGTACTTC. Variable domain in full (rest from reference TRBV18 and TRBJ2-5): NAGVMQNPRHLVRRRGQEARLRCSPMKGHSHVYWYRQLPEEGLKFMVYLQKENIIDESGMPKERFSAEFPKEGPSILRIQQVVRGDSAAYFCASSPPGGETQYFGPGTRLLVL.

This chain joins TRBV19 and TRBJ1-3; D ambiguous. Germline V gene lookup returns CDR1 LNHDA and CDR2 SQIVND (reference sequence). The CDR3 totals 16 residues. Trimming cost V 3 bases and J 1 base, with 13 bases left between them. The CDR3 sequence: CASSIVKTSSGNTIYF. The CDR3 DNA reads TGTGCCAGTAGTATTGTAAAGACATCTTCTGGAAACACCATATATTTT.

The V call is TRBV19, the J call TRBJ2-5; no reliable D call. CDR3 length equals 17 residues. Trimming stripped 7 bases from V and 2 bases from J, with 23 bases between. Germline V gene lookup returns CDR1 LNHDA and CDR2 SQIVND (reference sequence). The CDR3 DNA reads as TGTGCCAGTACCCCTAACCCCCTCGTACAGATTCAAGAGACCCAGTACTTC. It translates to CASTPNPLVQIQETQYF.

The rearrangement links TRBV5-8 to TRBJ2-3; unclear D gene. Trimming took 4 bases from V and 0 from J, leaving 9 bases between them. Germline assignment: CDR1 SGHTS and CDR2 YDEGEE. The CDR3 is made up of 14 amino acids. DNA for the CDR3: TGTGCCAGCAGCCCTTGGGATAGCACAGATACGCAGTATTTT. It is translated as CASSPWDSTDTQYF.

The chain uses TRBV18 and TRBJ1-4; TRBD1 agrees at 7 bases. Germline CDR1 is KGHSH and CDR2 is LQKENI. The CDR3 sequence is 14 residues long. V trimming: 1 base; J trimming: 7 bases; junction bases outside the gene matches: 3. The DNA of the CDR3 is TGTGCCAGCTCACCACTCGGACAGGTTGAAAAACTGTTTTTT. Translation gives CASSPLGQVEKLFF.

This clone has a handful of counts. The chain recombines TRBV7-9 with TRBJ1-2; D is undetermined. V lost 3 bases and J 7 bases, leaving 9 bases between the germline ends. Germline V CDR1 and CDR2: SEHNR, FQNEAQ (reference sequence). The CDR3 contains 12 residues. The CDR3 protein is CASSFYEGGYTF. CDR3 nucleotides: TGTGCCAGCAGCTTCTATGAGGGTGGCTACACCTTC. Full variable domain (missing parts from reference TRBV7-9 and TRBJ1-2): DTGVSQNPRHKITKRGQNVTFRCDPISEHNRLYWYRQTLGQGPEFLTYFQNEAQLEKSRLLSDRFSAERPKGSFSTLEIQRTEQGDSAMYLCASSFYEGGYTFGSGTRLTVV.

The CDR3 DNA sequence: TGTGCCAGCAGTTTCGAGACAGGAGCCCTTCGCGGCTACACCTTC. Amino acid sequence: CASSFETGALRGYTF. The chain uses TRBV28 and TRBJ1-2; D is possibly TRBD1 (6 bases). The CDR3 length is 15 residues. Looked up from germline, CDR1 is MDHEN and CDR2 is SYDVKM. The V end was cut by 3 bases, the J end by 8 bases, with 19 bases between.

The V call is TRBV19, the J call TRBJ2-7; 7 nucleotides align to TRBD1. Germline values: CDR1 LNHDA, CDR2 SQIVND (reference sequence). This CDR3 is 13 amino acids long. Trimming at V came to 9 bases and at J to 2 bases, leaving 7 bases not matched to a gene. The CDR3 loop is CASGTAGTYEQYF. CDR3 coding DNA: TGTGCCAGCGGGACAGCAGGTACCTACGAGCAGTACTTC. Together with reference TRBV19 and TRBJ2-7, the CDR3 gives the full variable domain: DGGITQSPKYLFRKEGQNVTLSCEQNLNHDAMYWYRQDPGQGLRLIYYSQIVNDFQKGDIAEGYSVSREKKESFPLTVTSAQKNPTAFYLCASGTAGTYEQYFGPGTRLTVT.